This T cell receptor (beta chain) was sequenced during a study of shared clonotypes between healthy human individuals. The repertoire was sequenced with immunoSEQ multiplex PCR; TCRdb's copy has only in-frame clones and lacks some. The table lists around 1.4 million clones, 97% to 99% of them singletons. To note about this clone: Antigen specificity is unknown.

From germline, CDR1 is MDHEN and CDR2 SYDVKM. The CDR3 runs to 19 residues. Trimming shortened V by 4 bases and J by 2 bases, and 25 bases separated the two germline ends. Study-wide points: All-four-donor shared clonotypes had higher generation probabilities than non-shared clonotypes did.

The chain links TRBV28 to TRBJ2-3; TRBD2 might be the D (6 bases). The source is a man aged 30-40 years in good health. The sample comprised naive CD4+ T cells sorted from blood. Subset meaning: CD45RA+ positively selected. In nucleotides, the CDR3 is TGTGCCAGCAGTTCCGGGTTTTTTAGCGGACACCGATTCACAGATACGCAGTATTTT. Amino acids: CASSSGFFSGHRFTDTQYF.